The T cell receptor (beta chain) under discussion was sequenced for a study of CD8+ T cells in alopecia areata. Background on the study: Patients took tofacitinib for 6 to 18 months, followed by 6 drug-free months.

It was cDNA, reverse transcribed from extracted RNA, that served as the sequencing template. The protocol was immunoSEQ multiplex PCR, while the TCRdb copy is restricted to in-frame clones and leaves out a portion. The sample holds around 140,000 clones, about 90% seen once. The CDR3 extends over 11 amino acids. From germline, CDR1 is MGHRA and CDR2 YSYEKL. V lost 3 bases, J lost 4 bases, and 3 bases lay in between. J is TRBJ1-1 and V is TRBV4-1; unclear D gene. This specimen was CD8+ T cells sorted from blood, taken at week 0. The TCR sequence derives from a human donor with alopecia areata. CDR3 amino acids: CASSHGTEAFF. For the CDR3, the DNA is TGCGCCAGCAGCCACGGCACTGAAGCTTTCTTT.